This T cell receptor (beta chain) was obtained from a study of early T cells in non-severe SARS-CoV-2 infection. Study-level information: Sequencing of unsorted whole blood was done on bulk RNA, leaving chains unpaired.

MiXCR was run by TCRdb on the 5' RACE reads, yielding one entry per CDR3 protein. Here the sample spans about 33,000 distinct CDR3 sequences, over 4.5% being singletons. The CDR3 contains 15 residues. The V end lost 0 bases, the J end lost 7 bases, and 13 bases lay between the germline ends. Per germline, CDR1 SGDLS and CDR2 YYNGEE. The clonotype originates from an adult who was a healthcare worker with PCR-confirmed SARS-CoV-2 infection or an uninfected control (not recorded which). The chain couples TRBV9 to TRBJ1-4; D gene uncertain. Specimen: whole blood. CDR3 nucleotide sequence: TGTGCCAGCAGCGTAGGAACCCCGTTTGCTGAAAAACTGTTTTTT. Translating gives CASSVGTPFAEKLFF.